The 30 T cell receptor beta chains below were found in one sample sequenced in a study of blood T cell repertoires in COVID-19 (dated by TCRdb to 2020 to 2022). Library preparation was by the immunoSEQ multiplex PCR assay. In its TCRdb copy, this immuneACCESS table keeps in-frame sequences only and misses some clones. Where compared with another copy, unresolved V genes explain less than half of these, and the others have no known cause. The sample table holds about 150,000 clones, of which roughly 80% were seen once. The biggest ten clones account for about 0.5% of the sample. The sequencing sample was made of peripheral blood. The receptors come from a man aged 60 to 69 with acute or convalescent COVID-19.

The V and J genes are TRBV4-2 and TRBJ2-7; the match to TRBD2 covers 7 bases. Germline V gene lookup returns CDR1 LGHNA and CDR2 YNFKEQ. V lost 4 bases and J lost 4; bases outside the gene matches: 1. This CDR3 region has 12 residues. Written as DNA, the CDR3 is TGTGCCAGCAGCCGCGGGGGTTACGAGCAGTACTTC. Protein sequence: CASSRGGYEQYF.

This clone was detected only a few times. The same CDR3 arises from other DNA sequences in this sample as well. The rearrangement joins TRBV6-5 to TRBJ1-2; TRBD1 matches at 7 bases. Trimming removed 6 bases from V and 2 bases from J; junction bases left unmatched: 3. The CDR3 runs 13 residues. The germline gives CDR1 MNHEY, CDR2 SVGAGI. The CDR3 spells CASSPGGNYGYTF. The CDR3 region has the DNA TGTGCCAGCAGCCCAGGGGGGAACTATGGCTACACCTTC.

CDR3 coding DNA: TGTGCCATCAGTGAATCAAGGGGGGGGAATCAGCCCCAGCATTTT. It specifies CAISESRGGNQPQHF. J is TRBJ1-5 and V is TRBV10-3; TRBD1 might be the D (6 bases). This CDR3 is built from 15 residues. Trimming shortened V by 3 bases and J by 4 bases, and 13 bases separated the two germline ends. The germline V gene has CDR1 ENHRY and CDR2 SYGVKD.

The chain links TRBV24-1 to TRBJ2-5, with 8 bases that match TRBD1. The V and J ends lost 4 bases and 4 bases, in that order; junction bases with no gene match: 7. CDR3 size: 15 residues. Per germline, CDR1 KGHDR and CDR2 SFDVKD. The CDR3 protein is CATSDPRTGPETQYF. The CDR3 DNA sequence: TGTGCCACCAGTGACCCCAGGACAGGGCCAGAGACCCAGTACTTC.

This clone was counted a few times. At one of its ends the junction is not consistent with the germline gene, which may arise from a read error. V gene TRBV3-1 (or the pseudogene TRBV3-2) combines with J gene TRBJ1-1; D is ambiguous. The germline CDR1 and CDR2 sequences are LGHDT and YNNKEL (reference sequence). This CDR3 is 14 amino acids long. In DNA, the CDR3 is TGTGCCAGCAGCAAAGACCGAGGGTTCACTGAAGCTTTCTTT. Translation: CASSKDRGFTEAFF.

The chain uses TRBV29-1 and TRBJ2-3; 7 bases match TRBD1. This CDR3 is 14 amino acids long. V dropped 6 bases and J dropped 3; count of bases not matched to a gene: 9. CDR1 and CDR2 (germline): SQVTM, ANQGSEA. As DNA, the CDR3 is TGCAGCGTACGCGAGACCAGGGGGACAGATACGCAGTATTTT. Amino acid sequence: CSVRETRGTDTQYF.

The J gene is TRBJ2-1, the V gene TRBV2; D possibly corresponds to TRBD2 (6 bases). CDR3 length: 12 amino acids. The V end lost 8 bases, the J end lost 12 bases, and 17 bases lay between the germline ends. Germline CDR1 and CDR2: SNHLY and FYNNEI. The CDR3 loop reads CASALGRGAQFF. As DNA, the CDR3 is TGTGCCAGCGCGCTGGGGCGGGGAGCGCAGTTCTTC.

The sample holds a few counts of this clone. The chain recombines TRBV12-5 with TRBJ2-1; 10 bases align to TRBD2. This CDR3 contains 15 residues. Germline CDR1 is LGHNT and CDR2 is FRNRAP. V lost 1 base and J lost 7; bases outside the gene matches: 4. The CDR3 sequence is CASGLASGSWNEQFF. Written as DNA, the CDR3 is TGTGCTAGTGGTTTGGCTAGCGGGAGTTGGAATGAGCAGTTCTTC. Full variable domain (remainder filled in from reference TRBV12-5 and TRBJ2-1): DARVTQTPRHKVTEMGQEVTMRCQPILGHNTVFWYRQTMMQGLELLAYFRNRAPLDDSGMPKDRFSAEMPDATLATLKIQPSEPRDSAVYFCASGLASGSWNEQFFGPGTRLTVL.

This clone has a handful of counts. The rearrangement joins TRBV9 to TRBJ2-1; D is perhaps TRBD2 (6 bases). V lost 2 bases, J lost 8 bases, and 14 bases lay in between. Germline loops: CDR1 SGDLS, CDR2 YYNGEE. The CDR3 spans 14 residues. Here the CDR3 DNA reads TGTGCCAGCAGCGTGCACCGGGGGATTGATGAGCAGTTCTTC. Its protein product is CASSVHRGIDEQFF. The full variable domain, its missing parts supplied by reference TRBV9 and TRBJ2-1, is DSGVTQTPKHLITATGQRVTLRCSPRSGDLSVYWYQQSLDQGLQFLIQYYNGEERAKGNILERFSAQQFPDLHSELNLSSLELGDSALYFCASSVHRGIDEQFFGPGTRLTVL.

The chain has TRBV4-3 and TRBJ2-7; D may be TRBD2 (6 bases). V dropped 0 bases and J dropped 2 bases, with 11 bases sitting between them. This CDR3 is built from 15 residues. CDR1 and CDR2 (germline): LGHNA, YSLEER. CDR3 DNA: TGCGCCAGCAGCCAAGATAGGGGCGGGACCTACGAGCAGTACTTC. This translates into CASSQDRGGTYEQYF.

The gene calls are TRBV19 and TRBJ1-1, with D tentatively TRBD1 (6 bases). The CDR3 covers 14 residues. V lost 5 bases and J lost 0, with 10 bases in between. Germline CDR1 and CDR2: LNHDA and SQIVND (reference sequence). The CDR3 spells CASSSTGLNTEAFF. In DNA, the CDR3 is TGTGCCAGTAGTTCGACAGGCCTGAACACTGAAGCTTTCTTT.

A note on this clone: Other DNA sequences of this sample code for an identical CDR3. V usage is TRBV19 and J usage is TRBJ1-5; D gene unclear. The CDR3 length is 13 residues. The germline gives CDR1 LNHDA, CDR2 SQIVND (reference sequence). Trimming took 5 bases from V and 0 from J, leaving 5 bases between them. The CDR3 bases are TGTGCCAGTAGTCTAAATAGCAATCAGCCCCAGCATTTT. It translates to CASSLNSNQPQHF.

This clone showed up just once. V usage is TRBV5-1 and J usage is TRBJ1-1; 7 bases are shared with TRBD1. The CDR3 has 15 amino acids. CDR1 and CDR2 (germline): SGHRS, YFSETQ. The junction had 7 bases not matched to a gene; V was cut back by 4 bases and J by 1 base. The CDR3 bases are TGCGCCAGCAGCCTATGGACAGGCGGGAACACTGAAGCTTTCTTT. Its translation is CASSLWTGGNTEAFF.

The CDR3 is CASSLTAEGEQYF. CDR3 bases: TGTGCCAGCAGTTTGACCGCGGAGGGGGAGCAGTACTTC. The rearrangement joins TRBV6-2 or TRBV6-3 to TRBJ2-7, with a weak D call TRBD2 (6 bases). CDR1 MNHEY and CDR2 SVGEGT come from the germline V gene. This CDR3 region has 13 residues. Trimming left V 4 bases short and J 7 bases short, with 14 bases between.

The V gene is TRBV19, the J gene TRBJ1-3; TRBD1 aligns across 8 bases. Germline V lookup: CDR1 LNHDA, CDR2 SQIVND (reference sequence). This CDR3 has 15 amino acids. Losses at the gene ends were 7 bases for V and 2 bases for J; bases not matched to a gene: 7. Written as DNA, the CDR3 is TGTGCCAGTAAGAAGGACAGGGTCACTGGAAACACCATATATTTT. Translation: CASKKDRVTGNTIYF.

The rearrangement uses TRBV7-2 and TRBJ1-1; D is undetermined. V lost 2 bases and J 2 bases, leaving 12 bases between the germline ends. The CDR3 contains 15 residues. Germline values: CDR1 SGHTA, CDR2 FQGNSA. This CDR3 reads CASSLKAQTNTEAFF. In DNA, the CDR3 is TGTGCCAGCAGCTTAAAAGCGCAGACTAACACTGAAGCTTTCTTT.

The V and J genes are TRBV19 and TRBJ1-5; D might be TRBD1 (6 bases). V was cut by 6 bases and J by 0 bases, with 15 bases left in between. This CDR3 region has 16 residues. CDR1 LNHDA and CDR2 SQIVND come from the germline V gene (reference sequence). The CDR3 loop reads CASRIGTPYSNQPQHF. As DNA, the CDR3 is TGTGCCAGTAGGATCGGGACACCTTATAGCAATCAGCCCCAGCATTTT.

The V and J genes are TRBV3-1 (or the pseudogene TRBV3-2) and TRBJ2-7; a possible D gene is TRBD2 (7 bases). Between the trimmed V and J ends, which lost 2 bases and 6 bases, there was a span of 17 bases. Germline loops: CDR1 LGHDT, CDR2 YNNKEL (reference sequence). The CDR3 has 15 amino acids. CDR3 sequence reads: CASSQPNREGGEQYF. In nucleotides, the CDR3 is TGTGCCAGCAGCCAACCTAACAGGGAGGGCGGCGAGCAGTACTTC.

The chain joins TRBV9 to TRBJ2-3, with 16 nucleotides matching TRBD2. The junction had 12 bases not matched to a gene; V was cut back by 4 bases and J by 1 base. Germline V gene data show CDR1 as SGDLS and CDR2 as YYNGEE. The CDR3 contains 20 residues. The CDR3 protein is CASSPKGTSGGASGTDTQYF. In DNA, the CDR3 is TGTGCCAGCAGCCCGAAGGGGACTAGCGGGGGGGCTTCAGGCACAGATACGCAGTATTTT.

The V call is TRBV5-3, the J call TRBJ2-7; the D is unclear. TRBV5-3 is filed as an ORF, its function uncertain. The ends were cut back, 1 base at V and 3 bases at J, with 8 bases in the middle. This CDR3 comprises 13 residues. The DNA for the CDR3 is TGTGCCAGAAGCTTGAGGTCAGGCTACGAGCAGTACTTC. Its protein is CARSLRSGYEQYF.

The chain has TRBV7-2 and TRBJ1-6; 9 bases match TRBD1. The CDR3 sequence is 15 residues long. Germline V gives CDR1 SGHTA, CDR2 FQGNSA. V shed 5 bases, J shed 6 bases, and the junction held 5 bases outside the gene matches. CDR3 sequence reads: CASSLGQGINSPLHF. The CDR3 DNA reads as TGTGCCAGCAGCCTCGGACAGGGGATTAATTCACCCCTCCACTTT.

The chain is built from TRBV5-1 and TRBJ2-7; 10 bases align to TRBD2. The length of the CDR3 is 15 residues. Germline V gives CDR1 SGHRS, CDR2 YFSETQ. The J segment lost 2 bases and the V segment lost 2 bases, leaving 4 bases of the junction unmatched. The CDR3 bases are TGCGCCAGCAGCTTAACTAGCGGGGTTACCTACGAGCAGTACTTC. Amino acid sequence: CASSLTSGVTYEQYF.

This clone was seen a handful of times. The CDR3 loop is CASSQGGTSSNQPQHF. The CDR3 nucleotides are TGCGCCAGCAGCCAAGGCGGGACTTCTAGCAATCAGCCCCAGCATTTT. The chain has TRBV4-1 and TRBJ1-5; D is perhaps TRBD1 (5 bases). This CDR3 is 16 amino acids long. From germline, CDR1 is MGHRA and CDR2 YSYEKL. V lost 1 base and J 0 bases, leaving 10 bases between the germline ends.

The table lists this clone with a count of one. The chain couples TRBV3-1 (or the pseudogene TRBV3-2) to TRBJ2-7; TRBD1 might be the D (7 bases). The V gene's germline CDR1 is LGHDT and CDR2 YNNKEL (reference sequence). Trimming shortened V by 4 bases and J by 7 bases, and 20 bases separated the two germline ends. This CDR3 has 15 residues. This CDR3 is CASSRRGEGGWEQYF. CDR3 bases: TGTGCCAGCAGCCGCAGGGGGGAAGGGGGATGGGAGCAGTACTTC.

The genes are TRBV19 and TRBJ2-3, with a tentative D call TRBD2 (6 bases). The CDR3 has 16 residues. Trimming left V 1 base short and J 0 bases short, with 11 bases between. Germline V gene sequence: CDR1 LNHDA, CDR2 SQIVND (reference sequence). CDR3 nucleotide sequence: TGTGCCAGTAGTATAGGTAGCGGCACTAGCACAGATACGCAGTATTTT. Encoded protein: CASSIGSGTSTDTQYF.

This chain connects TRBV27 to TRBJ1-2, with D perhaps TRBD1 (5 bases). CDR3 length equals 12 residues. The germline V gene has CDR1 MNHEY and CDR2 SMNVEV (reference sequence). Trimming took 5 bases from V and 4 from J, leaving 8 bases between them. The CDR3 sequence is CASSGAGYGYTF. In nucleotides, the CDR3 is TGTGCCAGCAGTGGGGCCGGCTATGGCTACACCTTC.

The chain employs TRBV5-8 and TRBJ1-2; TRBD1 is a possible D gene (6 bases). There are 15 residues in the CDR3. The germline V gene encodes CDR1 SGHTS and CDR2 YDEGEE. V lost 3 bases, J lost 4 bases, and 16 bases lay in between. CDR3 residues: CASSWGREGVYGYTF. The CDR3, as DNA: TGTGCCAGCAGCTGGGGGCGCGAGGGAGTCTATGGCTACACCTTC.

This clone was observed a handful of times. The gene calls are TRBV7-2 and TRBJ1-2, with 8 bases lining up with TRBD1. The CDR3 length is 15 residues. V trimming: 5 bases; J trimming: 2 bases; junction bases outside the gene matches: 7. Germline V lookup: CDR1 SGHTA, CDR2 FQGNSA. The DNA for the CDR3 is TGTGCCAGCAGCCCACGAGGACAGGGAAACTATGGCTACACCTTC. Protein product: CASSPRGQGNYGYTF.

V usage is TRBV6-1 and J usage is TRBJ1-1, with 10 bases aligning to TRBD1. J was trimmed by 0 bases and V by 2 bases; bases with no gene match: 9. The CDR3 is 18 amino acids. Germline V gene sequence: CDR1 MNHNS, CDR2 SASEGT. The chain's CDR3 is CASSEPTGGKSMNTEAFF. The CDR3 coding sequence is TGTGCCAGCAGTGAACCGACAGGGGGCAAAAGCATGAACACTGAAGCTTTCTTT.

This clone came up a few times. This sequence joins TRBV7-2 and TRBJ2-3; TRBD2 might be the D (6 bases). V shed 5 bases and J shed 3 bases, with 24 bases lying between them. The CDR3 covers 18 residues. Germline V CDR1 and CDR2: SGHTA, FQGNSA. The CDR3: CASSPGPGLEVETDTQYF. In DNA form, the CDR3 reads TGTGCCAGCAGCCCGGGACCGGGACTCGAAGTGGAGACAGATACGCAGTATTTT. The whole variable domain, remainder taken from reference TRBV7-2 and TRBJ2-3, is GAGVSQSPSNKVTEKGKDVELRCDPISGHTALYWYRQSLGQGLEFLIYFQGNSAPDKSGLPSDRFSAERTGGSVSTLTIQRTQQEDSAVYLCASSPGPGLEVETDTQYFGPGTRLTVL.